This record covers a single TCR beta chain. The data belong to a study of blood T cell repertoires in COVID-19. Assay used: immunoSEQ multiplex PCR; TCRdb lists only in-frame clones, some missing. The sample lists around 130,000 clones, roughly 80% occurring once. The clonotype originates from a woman aged 60-75 years with acute or convalescent COVID-19. Sequencing was done on a sample of peripheral blood.

This chain's CDR3 is CATSDPGTAGNTIYF. CDR3 bases: TGTGCCACCAGTGATCCCGGGACAGCTGGAAACACCATATATTTT. J is TRBJ1-3 and V is TRBV24-1; 7 nucleotides line up with TRBD1. Germline V lookup: CDR1 KGHDR, CDR2 SFDVKD. The J segment lost 2 bases and the V segment lost 3 bases, leaving 3 bases of the junction unmatched. The CDR3 is 15 residues long.